The following is a TCR beta chain sequence with its context. No cognate antigen has been identified for it. No quality values exist for individual bases; no much larger clone is one base distant. Including cysteine and phenylalanine, the CDR3 has 13 amino acids. The retained sequence is limited to the CDR3, 39 bases, with the frame set at the first base. V drops 7 bases and J drops 5 bases, leaving 9 bases in between. As encoded in the germline V gene (reference sequence), CDR1 is LNHDA while CDR2 is SQIVND. RNA was extracted with the RNeasy kit and about 0.5 to 1 ug was reverse transcribed using random hexamers. TCR beta CDR3 regions were amplified with the immunoSEQ multiplex PCR assay covering 54 Vbeta and 13 Jbeta segments. PCR amplification bias was corrected using a synthetic template baseline for primer optimization and computational correction. As for how the authors treated the data: Reads were annotated to V, D and J genes according to IMGT and were analyzed with immunoSEQ Analyzer, with only productive sequences retained. Clonality was calculated as one minus the Shannon entropy normalized by log2 of the number of productive unique sequences. Public and private clones were assessed among the 100 most prevalent clones of each patient and control. A clone was defined as Susac-specific if it was absent from the healthy and MS cohorts, from more than 850 published viral clones and from other ImmuneACCESS disease sequences. Starting from the raw public reads, TCRdb applied fastp trimming at Q25, assembled clones with MiXCR and retained in-frame beta chains. Rows are unified per CDR3 protein, each entry keeping the most common DNA and genes. The V and J calls and clone size are TCRdb's, not the authors'. A total of 250,000 to 350,000 distinct CDR3 sequences appear in this sample, about 85% of them only once. The ten largest make up 0.11% of the sample.

This entry belongs to a study of CD8 T cells in Susac syndrome (dated by TCRdb to 2018 to 2020). With respect to the entire study: The study used repertoire sequencing to test whether antigen drove CD8+ T cell activation and differentiation in Susac syndrome. The study compared CD8+ T cell repertoire clonality among 12 healthy donors, about 14 Susac syndrome patients and fewer than 19 multiple sclerosis patients. The research as a whole found: The number of individuals in the TCR sequencing and HLA analysis was acknowledged as relatively small.

Peripheral blood CD8+ and CD4+ T cells from healthy donors, Susac syndrome patients and multiple sclerosis patients were profiled using high-throughput TCR beta sequencing. The multiple sclerosis controls were treatment-naive patients who had stable or active relapsing-remitting disease and met the revised McDonald criteria. CD8+ TEMRA cells were enriched by FACS, while bulk CD8+ and CD4+ T cells were purified by magnetic negative isolation. Blood was collected in EDTA tubes and processed within 24 hours, with PBMCs isolated through density gradient centrifugation. PBMCs intended for TCR sequencing were cryopreserved in liquid nitrogen and thawed later in a water bath at 37 degrees C. The sorted or isolated CD4+, CD8+ and CD8+ TEMRA cells had a purity of 90% or higher.

The sequenced sample consisted of CD8+ T cells from PBMCs. The sequence was collected from a human donor with multiple sclerosis. The rearrangement combines TRBV19 with TRBJ2-6; the D gene is perhaps TRBD1, on 6 matching bases. The CDR3: CASTGDRANVLTF. The DNA reads TGTGCCAGTACAGGGGATCGGGCCAACGTCCTGACTTTC.